The rows below give T cell receptor beta chains drawn from one sample of a study of T cell responses to AZD1222 COVID-19 vaccine. Measured with immunoSEQ multiplex PCR; TCRdb has only the in-frame clones, and not every one. This sample has some 140,000 clones, with roughly 93% found just once. This specimen was peripheral blood, taken on day 0 of AZD1222 vaccination. The source is an adult in good health. The conserved cysteine and the conserved F or W are not part of the CDR3 here. The order of the fields is D gene, V gene, J gene, CDR3 protein. A D gene is named only where the DNA matches it firmly.

d_call: .
v_call: TRBV28
j_call: TRBJ1-1
cdr3_aa: ASSLKGHIYTEAF

d_call: .
v_call: TRBV19
j_call: TRBJ1-5
cdr3_aa: ASSIQSGPGQPQH

d_call: .
v_call: TRBV6-5
j_call: TRBJ2-3
cdr3_aa: ASTGQGNTDTQY

d_call: TRBD1
v_call: TRBV10-2
j_call: TRBJ1-1
cdr3_aa: ASRSDRATEAF

d_call: TRBD2
v_call: TRBV27
j_call: TRBJ2-7
cdr3_aa: ASSTRLAGGPEQY

d_call: .
v_call: TRBV7-2
j_call: TRBJ2-7
cdr3_aa: ASSPHQGGPYEQY

d_call: TRBD1
v_call: TRBV5-1
j_call: TRBJ2-3
cdr3_aa: ASNQGASTDTQY

d_call: .
v_call: TRBV19
j_call: TRBJ2-3
cdr3_aa: ASSIVRTDTQY

d_call: .
v_call: TRBV6-2/TRBV6-3
j_call: TRBJ2-1
cdr3_aa: ASSYSLGPVPYNEQF

d_call: .
v_call: TRBV7-8
j_call: TRBJ1-1
cdr3_aa: ASSPTGRVNTEAF

d_call: .
v_call: TRBV20-1
j_call: TRBJ2-1
cdr3_aa: SASGQDYPGYNEQF

d_call: TRBD1
v_call: TRBV27
j_call: TRBJ1-2
cdr3_aa: ASSLSDRGTYGYT

d_call: .
v_call: TRBV7-8
j_call: TRBJ1-3
cdr3_aa: ASSSQTGLSGNTIY

d_call: TRBD1
v_call: TRBV7-9
j_call: TRBJ1-6
cdr3_aa: ATPGQGLSPLH

d_call: .
v_call: TRBV28
j_call: TRBJ1-1
cdr3_aa: ASSFAPPNTEAF

d_call: TRBD2
v_call: TRBV2
j_call: TRBJ2-7
cdr3_aa: ASSQAGGAYEQY

d_call: .
v_call: TRBV4-1
j_call: TRBJ1-4
cdr3_aa: ASSQEYSTNEKLF

d_call: TRBD1
v_call: TRBV28
j_call: TRBJ1-5
cdr3_aa: ASSPAGGGQPQH

d_call: .
v_call: TRBV7-3
j_call: TRBJ2-1
cdr3_aa: ASSLTLAREQF

d_call: .
v_call: TRBV5-4
j_call: TRBJ1-6
cdr3_aa: ASSSEGSLYNSPLH

d_call: TRBD2
v_call: TRBV19
j_call: TRBJ2-7
cdr3_aa: ASSAGTSGSFYEQY

d_call: .
v_call: TRBV7-9
j_call: TRBJ1-2
cdr3_aa: ASSLKGGHGYT

d_call: TRBD1
v_call: TRBV18
j_call: TRBJ1-2
cdr3_aa: ASSPSEGGVGYT

d_call: .
v_call: TRBV28
j_call: TRBJ1-1
cdr3_aa: ASRLLPRGQNTEAF

d_call: .
v_call: TRBV28
j_call: TRBJ2-3
cdr3_aa: ASWTRITDTQY

d_call: TRBD2
v_call: TRBV6-4
j_call: TRBJ2-3
cdr3_aa: ASSLAGGSDTQY

d_call: .
v_call: TRBV5-1
j_call: TRBJ2-2
cdr3_aa: ASSLVGDGGELF

d_call: TRBD2
v_call: TRBV5-1
j_call: TRBJ2-7
cdr3_aa: ASSLGLAGEQY

d_call: .
v_call: TRBV19
j_call: TRBJ2-1
cdr3_aa: ASSIDMLASYNEQF

d_call: .
v_call: TRBV7-9
j_call: TRBJ1-2
cdr3_aa: ASSLVRGNYGYT